This T cell receptor (beta chain) originates from a study of blood T cell repertoires in COVID-19. Study-level information: Sample material is recorded as cDNA or gDNA derived from T cells, B-cell-depleted T cells, or PBMCs.

CDR1 and CDR2 from the germline V gene are DFQATT and SNEGSKA (reference sequence). This CDR3 region has 11 residues. The V end lost 7 bases, the J end lost 2 bases, and 8 bases lay between the germline ends. Original methodology: It was from reference gene primer amplification that nucleated cell counts were estimated. Sequencing used immunoSEQ multiplex PCR; TCRdb keeps in-frame clones, though not all of them. Clonal size and the V and J genes are those of that table, whereas D and trimming came from the DNA. The sample consists of fewer than 110,000 clones, 75% to 90% of them appearing once. The sample comprised peripheral blood. This TCR derives from a human donor in a cohort sampled during active COVID-19. The V call is TRBV20-1, the J call TRBJ1-1; D gene unclear. For the CDR3, the DNA is TGCAGTGGGCAGTCCAACACTGAAGCTTTCTTT. It yields the protein CSGQSNTEAFF.